This T cell receptor (beta chain) appears in the sequencing data of a study of T-cell memory formation after mild COVID-19. This clonotype was found a few times. The V gene's germline CDR1 is SGHVS and CDR2 FNYEAQ. V lost 7 bases and J lost 3, with 14 bases in between. The CDR3 runs 14 residues. TCRdb re-derived calls from the 5' RACE reads in MiXCR, one entry per CDR3 protein. The sample includes some 68,000 distinct CDR3 sequences, 15% to 20% of them seen just once. The sample consisted of PBMCs or a T cell subset sorted from them (not recorded which). V and J are TRBV7-6 and TRBJ2-3, with a possible D match to TRBD2 (6 bases). This sequence was found in an adult woman who had mild COVID-19 (a few samples of this study predate the infection). Cell type and time point are not known. DNA for the CDR3: TGTGCCAGCACCCCGCGGGGAACTACAGATACGCAGTATTTT. Translation: CASTPRGTTDTQYF. Drawing the rest from reference TRBV7-6 and TRBJ2-3, the complete variable domain is GAGVSQSPRYKVTKRGQDVALRCDPISGHVSLYWYRQALGQGPEFLTYFNYEAQQDKSGLPNDRFSAERPEGSISTLTIQRTEQRDSAMYRCASTPRGTTDTQYFGPGTRLTVL.